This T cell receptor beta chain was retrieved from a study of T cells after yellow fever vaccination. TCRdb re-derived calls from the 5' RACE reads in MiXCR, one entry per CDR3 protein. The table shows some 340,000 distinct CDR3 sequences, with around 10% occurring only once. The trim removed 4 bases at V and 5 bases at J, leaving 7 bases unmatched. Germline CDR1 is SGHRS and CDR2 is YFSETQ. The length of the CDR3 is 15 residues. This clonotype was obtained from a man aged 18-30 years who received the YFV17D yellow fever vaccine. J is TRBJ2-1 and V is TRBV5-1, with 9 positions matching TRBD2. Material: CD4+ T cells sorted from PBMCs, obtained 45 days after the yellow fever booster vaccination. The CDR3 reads CASSPLAGLHNEQFF. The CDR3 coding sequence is TGCGCCAGCAGCCCCCTAGCGGGGTTGCACAATGAGCAGTTCTTC.